The T cell receptor (beta chain) described here comes from a study of blood T cell repertoires in COVID-19. Turning to the study itself: Samples of COVID-19 (acute and convalescent) were obtained from the United States, Italy and Spain. Sample material is recorded as cDNA or gDNA derived from T cells, B-cell-depleted T cells, or PBMCs.

In the original analysis: Amplification with reference gene primers provided the estimates of nucleated cell counts. Data came from immunoSEQ multiplex PCR; TCRdb stores just in-frame clones and leaves some out. V and J calls and clone size follow that table, whereas D and trimming were derived from the DNA. The sample consists of around 100,000 clones, approximately 79% of them appearing once. Losses at the gene ends were 6 bases for V and 4 bases for J; bases not matched to a gene: 5. In germline, CDR1 is MRHNA, CDR2 SNTAGT. This CDR3 has 13 residues. Sequenced material: peripheral blood. The source of this sequence is a man between 65 and 79 years old with active or convalescent COVID-19. The chain is built from TRBV6-4 and TRBJ1-1, with 7 bases fitting TRBD1. The CDR3 here is CASSETGFTEAFF. CDR3 bases: TGTGCCAGCAGCGAGACAGGGTTCACTGAAGCTTTCTTT.